This T cell receptor beta chain was documented in a study of identical twins. Study-wide points: Compared with models, monozygotic twins showed more out-of-frame TCR alpha sharing.

Concerning this clonotype itself: The antigen is not known.

The CDR3 loop spans 17 amino acids. The germline V gene has CDR1 SGHAT and CDR2 FQNNGV. V was clipped by 4 bases and J by 3 bases, with 22 bases between them. TCRdb fed the 5' RACE reads into MiXCR, producing one record per CDR3 protein. The sample yields 230,000 or so distinct CDR3 sequences, 6.5% to 9.5% seen once. These data also formed part of another study, on yellow fever vaccine responses in identical twins. Per that paper: Reportedly, the T cell response mounted by twins to vaccine seemed partly convergent, partly personalized.

Material for sequencing was CD8+ T cells sorted from blood. J is TRBJ2-7 and V is TRBV11-2; D is uncertain. The sequence was obtained from a woman aged 18 to 35 in good health. The CDR3 spells CASSSPLDKKRGYEQYF. The CDR3 DNA follows: TGTGCCAGCAGCTCCCCGTTAGACAAAAAAAGAGGCTACGAGCAGTACTTC.